The 4 T cell receptor beta chains given below trace back to one sample, sequenced in a study of blood T cell repertoires in COVID-19. This table comes from immunoSEQ multiplex PCR, and its TCRdb copy is limited to in-frame clones, with some not included. Among 250,000 to 300,000 clones listed, 65% to 90% were seen once. Sequencing used peripheral blood. The source is a man aged 50-59 years with active or convalescent COVID-19.

The chain links TRBV14 to TRBJ2-5, with TRBD2 matching 12 bases. The V segment lost 6 bases and the J segment 5 bases; nucleotides outside the gene matches: 7. Looked up from germline, CDR1 is SGHDN and CDR2 is FVKESK. This CDR3 comprises 15 residues. The CDR3 bases are TGTGCCAGCAGTCCCCTAGCGGGAGGGTTCGAGACCCAGTACTTC. Amino acids: CASSPLAGGFETQYF.

V is TRBV3-1 (or the pseudogene TRBV3-2) and J is TRBJ2-1; 7 bases match TRBD2. Trimming at V came to 6 bases and at J to 1 base, leaving 6 bases not matched to a gene. Germline lookup yields CDR1 LGHDT and CDR2 YNNKEL (reference sequence). This CDR3 has 15 amino acids. CDR3 DNA sequence: TGTGCCAGCAGTCATCAAGCGGGATCCTACAATGAGCAGTTCTTC. Its protein is CASSHQAGSYNEQFF.

The J gene is TRBJ2-7, the V gene TRBV6-1, with D possibly matching TRBD1 (5 bases). Trimming pared 0 bases from V and 7 bases from J, leaving 22 bases between. This CDR3 spans 17 amino acids. Germline loops: CDR1 MNHNS, CDR2 SASEGT. As DNA, the CDR3 is TGTGCCAGCAGTGAAGCGCTTAGGGGCCTCAAGGGGCGGGAGCAGTACTTC. Translated, it gives CASSEALRGLKGREQYF.

CDR3 sequence (DNA): TGTGCCAGCAGCCAGGACACCGTCGGGACCCAGTACTTC. Its protein product is CASSQDTVGTQYF. The rearrangement joins TRBV14 to TRBJ2-5; a weak D match, TRBD1 (5 bases). The germline gives CDR1 SGHDN, CDR2 FVKESK. This CDR3 region has 13 residues. The V gene lost 3 bases and the J gene lost 7 bases, with 12 bases spanning the gap.